Each of the 4 T cell receptor beta chains below was sequenced from the same sample in a study of T cell responses to AZD1222 COVID-19 vaccine. Here immunoSEQ multiplex PCR was the method, and the copy in TCRdb shows in-frame clones only, minus some. This sample carries some 120,000 clones, 80% to 95% of them seen once, and the ten largest clones take around 8%. Sequenced here: peripheral blood, sampled 28 days after the second AZD1222 dose. The source is an adult who received the AZD1222 COVID-19 vaccine.

On this clone itself: The sample holds other DNA sequences that translate to the same CDR3. The chain combines TRBV11-3 with TRBJ2-5; D unresolved. Between the trimmed V and J ends, which lost 1 base and 2 bases, there was a span of 11 bases. CDR3 length equals 15 residues. Germline-derived CDR1 and CDR2 are SGHNT and YENEEA. DNA for the CDR3: TGTGCCAGCAGCTTAGGTCCCGGTGAGCAAGAGACCCAGTACTTC. Translated: CASSLGPGEQETQYF.

This sequence joins TRBV7-9 and TRBJ1-2; D might be TRBD1 (6 bases). V lost 5 bases and J 0 bases, leaving 25 bases between the germline ends. CDR3 length equals 19 residues. Germline values: CDR1 SEHNR, CDR2 FQNEAQ (reference sequence). The DNA of the CDR3 is TGTGCCAGCAGCCACACACCGGGGGGGCCCCCAAAATCTAACTATGGCTACACCTTC. Amino acid sequence: CASSHTPGGPPKSNYGYTF.

V is TRBV7-9 and J is TRBJ2-3, with TRBD2 matching 7 bases. The CDR3 is 16 residues long. J lost 4 bases, V lost 5 bases, and 12 bases had no gene match. Germline V gives CDR1 SEHNR, CDR2 FQNEAQ (reference sequence). The CDR3 DNA reads TGTGCCAGCAGCACTCCGGGACTACATTTCCCAGATACGCAGTATTTT. Translation gives CASSTPGLHFPDTQYF.

This clone has a single count. The V gene is TRBV27, the J gene TRBJ2-3; 12 positions agree with TRBD2. The germline gives CDR1 MNHEY, CDR2 SMNVEV (reference sequence). The CDR3 has 15 amino acids. The V and J ends lost 3 bases and 5 bases, in that order; junction bases with no gene match: 3. The CDR3 nucleotides are TGTGCCAGCAGTTTCCCGACTAGCGGGAGAGATACGCAGTATTTT. Amino acids: CASSFPTSGRDTQYF.